The 7 T cell receptor beta chains reported below all come from one sample, sequenced in a study of T cells in Graves' hyperthyroidism and ophthalmopathy. Authors of the study amplified TCR beta CDR3 regions from RNA transcripts. A first-round RT-PCR of the TCR CDR3 used the HTBI primer set. TCRdb reprocessed the multiplex PCR reads via MiXCR and lists one record per CDR3 protein. This sample has approximately 400,000 distinct CDR3 sequences, with roughly 14% found just once. Sequences were obtained from blood. The receptors here all came from a woman under 30 with Graves' hyperthyroidism.

This clonotype showed up many times. The gene calls are TRBV28 and TRBJ1-5; D unresolved. V was clipped by 3 bases and J by 3 bases, with 18 bases between them. CDR3 length: 17 amino acids. Germline-derived CDR1 and CDR2 are MDHEN and SYDVKM. The CDR3 protein is CASSFLFPPRPNQPQHF. In nucleotides, the CDR3 is TGTGCCAGCAGTTTTCTTTTCCCCCCCAGGCCCAATCAGCCCCAGCATTTT.

The chain is built from TRBV10-3 and TRBJ2-5, with 10 bases that match TRBD2. Germline CDR1 is ENHRY and CDR2 is SYGVKD. The CDR3 spans 15 residues. The trim removed 11 bases at V and 1 base at J, leaving 10 bases unmatched. CDR3 protein: CASQGLAGAQETQYF. The CDR3 DNA sequence: TGTGCCTCCCAGGGGCTAGCGGGGGCCCAAGAGACCCAGTACTTC.

This clonotype has at least ten counts. This sequence joins TRBV18 and TRBJ2-1; D may be TRBD1 (5 bases). Per the germline V gene, CDR1 is KGHSH and CDR2 is LQKENI. CDR3 length: 15 residues. V was shortened by 3 bases and J by 0 bases, with 9 bases between the two germline ends. CDR3 coding DNA: TGTGCCAGCTCACCCCGACAGAGCTCCTACAATGAGCAGTTCTTC. The encoded protein is CASSPRQSSYNEQFF.

This clonotype was seen at least ten times. The CDR3 reads CASSGALKGADTQYF. As DNA, the CDR3 is TGCGCCAGCAGCGGGGCCCTTAAGGGGGCAGATACGCAGTATTTT. The rearrangement joins TRBV5-1 to TRBJ2-3; a weak D match, TRBD1 (6 bases). The CDR3 has 15 amino acids. Germline CDR1 reads SGHRS; CDR2 reads YFSETQ. Trimming took off 4 bases at V and 4 bases at J, with 16 bases between the two ends.

This sequence joins TRBV12-3 or TRBV12-4 and TRBJ2-7; TRBD2 agrees at 8 bases. This CDR3 region has 15 residues. V was pared by 7 bases and J by 2 bases, with 10 bases of the junction left unmatched. The chain's CDR3 is CASTGGSTLPYEQYF. The CDR3 DNA follows: TGTGCCAGCACGGGGGGGTCCACCCTCCCCTACGAGCAGTACTTC.

This clonotype was counted at least ten times. The chain recombines TRBV7-2 with TRBJ2-1; D ambiguous. Trimming took 1 base from V and 14 from J, leaving 18 bases between them. CDR3 size: 14 residues. Germline CDR1 SGHTA, CDR2 FQGNSA. In nucleotides, the CDR3 is TGTGCCAGCAGCTTAGGGTCGGATGGCTCTCGAGAGTTCTTC. This codes for CASSLGSDGSREFF.

With respect to this clonotype: A read error may explain this, as a much larger clone is one base away. V is TRBV20-1 and J is TRBJ2-5; D is undetermined. Germline lookup yields CDR1 DFQATT and CDR2 SNEGSKA (reference sequence). The length of the CDR3 is 9 residues. Trimming removed 6 bases from V and 5 bases from J, with 4 bases in between. CDR3 bases: TGCAGTGCATGGGAGACCCAGTACTTC. This translates into CSAWETQYF.